This TCR beta chain was observed in a study of cytomegalovirus exposure and HLA in healthy donors. Notes on the study in general: DRB1 showed the most TCR associations and HLA-C the fewest in a later analysis, as rates varied by HLA locus.

In regard to this clone: As yet, its antigen is unknown.

The PCR had 60 Vbeta and 13 Jbeta primers. Original handling: Counted up in a later analysis, unique TCR beta chains came to about 83 million, with around 10 million shared. Assay: immunoSEQ multiplex PCR; the TCRdb copy retains only in-frame clones and omits some. V and J calls and clone size are as listed in that table; D and trimming were resolved from the DNA. This repertoire comprises 100,000 to 150,000 clones; its ten largest clones make up approximately 2.6%. V dropped 2 bases and J dropped 8; count of bases not matched to a gene: 2. In germline, CDR1 is SGHVS, CDR2 FQNEAQ. The CDR3 contains 13 residues.

This chain connects TRBV7-8 to TRBJ2-1; 8 positions match TRBD2. Sequencing was done on a sample of PBMCs. The sequence was collected from a young man in good health and CMV-seronegative. The CDR3 sequence: CASSLPGGYEQFF. For the CDR3, the DNA is TGTGCCAGCAGCTTACCGGGAGGGTATGAGCAGTTCTTC.